Each of the 11 T cell receptor beta chains below was sequenced from the same sample in a study of monozygotic twins with inflammatory bowel disease. After re-calling the 5' RACE reads, TCRdb lists one entry per CDR3 protein, DNA absent. This sample's table has about 160,000 distinct CDR3 sequences. Sequencing was performed on blood. All receptors derive from a human donor with ulcerative colitis or Crohn's disease, or a healthy co-twin of an affected twin (not recorded which).

The chain combines TRBV5-4 with TRBJ2-5; with no DNA, the TCRdb D assignment of TRBD1 cannot be verified. The CDR3 extends over 16 amino acids. In germline, CDR1 is SGHNT, CDR2 YYREEE (reference sequence). This chain's CDR3 is CASSLGASPTPETQYF.

The chain's CDR3 is CAIWRTDTQYF. The rearrangement uses TRBV10-3 and TRBJ2-3. The CDR3 length is 11 residues. CDR1 is ENHRY and CDR2 is SYGVKD in the germline V gene.

This chain links TRBV30 with TRBJ1-6; TCRdb picks TRBD1, but there is no DNA to check that call. The CDR3 consists of 13 residues. Germline CDR1 and CDR2: GTSNPN and SVGIG (reference sequence). CDR3 region: CAWRTAWNSPLHF.

The chain carries TRBV7-3 and TRBJ2-1; absent DNA, TCRdb's TRBD2 call cannot be checked. CDR1 and CDR2 (germline): SGHTA, FQGTGA. This CDR3 is built from 14 residues. Here the CDR3 reads CASSLDSVYNEQFF. The full variable domain, its missing parts supplied by reference TRBV7-3 and TRBJ2-1, is GAGVSQTPSNKVTEKGKYVELRCDPISGHTALYWYRQSLGQGPEFLIYFQGTGAADDSGLPNDRFFAVRPEGSVSTLKIQRTERGDSAVYLCASSLDSVYNEQFFGPGTRLTVL.

The chain is built from TRBV6-1 and TRBJ2-1; TCRdb's assignment of TRBD2 cannot be checked, as there is no DNA. Per germline, CDR1 MNHNS and CDR2 SASEGT. The CDR3 has 16 residues. The CDR3 sequence is CASRQPSLAGRNEQFF.

The CDR3: CSIGQGRGETQYF. The J gene is TRBJ2-5, the V gene TRBV29-1; TCRdb's D gene call, TRBD1, goes unchecked for lack of DNA. CDR3 length: 13 amino acids. The germline CDR1 and CDR2 sequences are SQVTM and ANQGSEA.

The chain joins TRBV7-3 to TRBJ2-2. This CDR3 has 14 residues. The V gene's germline CDR1 is SGHTA and CDR2 FQGTGA. This CDR3 reads CASSSSVNAGELFF.

The chain recombines TRBV3-1 with TRBJ1-4; lacking DNA, the TRBD1 call made by TCRdb goes unchecked. The CDR3 extends over 14 amino acids. Germline loops: CDR1 LGHDT, CDR2 YNNKEL (reference sequence). The CDR3 region is CASSLSGWNEKLFF.

The chain joins TRBV7-2 to TRBJ2-1. In germline, CDR1 is SGHTA, CDR2 FQGNSA. CDR3 length: 11 residues. The CDR3 reads CASSLAGRFFF.

The rearrangement joins TRBV14 to TRBJ1-5. The CDR3 loop spans 14 amino acids. Germline loops: CDR1 SGHDN, CDR2 FVKESK. The chain's CDR3 is CASSQVGSNQPQHF.

This rearrangement joins TRBV10-3 to TRBJ2-5; TCRdb's D call, TRBD1, is unchecked because there is no DNA. CDR1 and CDR2 (germline): ENHRY, SYGVKD. The CDR3 covers 16 residues. The CDR3: CAISGNPWDSGETQYF.